Presented here are 28 T cell receptor beta chains from one specimen sequenced in a study of T cells in Graves' hyperthyroidism and ophthalmopathy. From RNA transcripts, TCR beta CDR3 regions were amplified. The TCR CDR3 first-round RT-PCR relied on the HTBI primer set. TCRdb re-called the multiplex PCR reads through MiXCR, storing one row per CDR3 protein. The data contain about 180,000 distinct CDR3 sequences, over 15% of them seen just once; the ten biggest clones take up 25% to 30%. Sequencing used blood. The receptor source for this set is a woman aged 50 to 60 with Graves' hyperthyroidism.

This clonotype came up many times. The chain recombines TRBV7-9 with TRBJ2-5; the match to TRBD2 covers 12 bases. CDR1 SEHNR and CDR2 FQNEAQ come from the germline V gene (reference sequence). The trim removed 5 bases at V and 5 bases at J, leaving 15 bases unmatched. The CDR3 contains 18 residues. DNA for the CDR3: TGTGCCAGCAGCCCGAGTACTAGCGGGGGGACGCCTCGGGAGACCCAGTACTTC. Translated, it gives CASSPSTSGGTPRETQYF.

This clonotype was picked up many times. J is TRBJ1-1 and V is TRBV6-5; D unresolved. This CDR3 comprises 16 residues. V was trimmed by 0 bases and J by 1 base, leaving 12 bases between them. The germline gives CDR1 MNHEY, CDR2 SVGAGI. CDR3 sequence: CASSYSKEVWNTEAFF. CDR3 in DNA: TGTGCCAGCAGTTACTCGAAGGAGGTATGGAACACTGAAGCTTTCTTT.

The chain recombines TRBV7-3 with TRBJ2-7; the D gene is possibly TRBD2 (5 bases). The CDR3 is 15 residues long. Germline V CDR1 and CDR2: SGHTA, FQGTGA. V gave up 5 bases and J gave up 0 bases, with 14 bases separating them. Written as DNA, the CDR3 is TGTGCCAGCAGCCAAACGGGGAGCAGCTCCTACGAGCAGTACTTC. This sequence encodes CASSQTGSSSYEQYF.

The sample holds many counts of this clonotype. The chain employs TRBV28 and TRBJ1-2, with a tentative D call TRBD1 (5 bases). V lost 10 bases, J lost 4 bases, and 19 bases lay in between. There are 14 residues in the CDR3. The germline CDR1 and CDR2 sequences are MDHEN and SYDVKM. CDR3 sequence reads: CATPNGGGGYGYTF. In nucleotides, the CDR3 is TGTGCCACCCCAAATGGGGGAGGTGGCTATGGCTACACCTTC.

Ten or more counts support this clonotype. This chain connects TRBV19 to TRBJ1-2, with TRBD1 identical over 10 bases. Trimming at V came to 10 bases and at J to 6 bases, leaving 5 bases not matched to a gene. There are 12 residues in the CDR3. The germline CDR1 and CDR2 sequences are LNHDA and SQIVND (reference sequence). CDR3 loop: CATAGTGDGYTF. Written as DNA, the CDR3 is TGTGCCACGGCGGGGACAGGGGATGGCTACACCTTC.

In its sample, this clonotype was seen many times. The rearrangement uses TRBV7-8 and TRBJ1-2; D uncertain. The CDR3 sequence is 15 residues long. Germline CDR1 reads SGHVS; CDR2 reads FQNEAQ. V lost 1 base, J lost 8 bases, and 17 bases lay in between. The CDR3 DNA reads TGTGCCAGCAGCTTAGTTACCACCCCGGGGTTCGGCTACACCTTC. Residues: CASSLVTTPGFGYTF.

The chain links TRBV7-2 to TRBJ2-3; maybe TRBD2 (5 bases). CDR1 is SGHTA, CDR2 FQGNSA, per germline. CDR3 length: 15 amino acids. The germline V and J ends were trimmed by 5 bases and 0 bases, with 12 bases remaining between them. The CDR3 spells CASSLRRTSTDTQYF. The CDR3, as DNA: TGTGCCAGCAGCCTACGTAGGACTAGCACAGATACGCAGTATTTT.

This clonotype was found many times. The V and J genes are TRBV5-1 and TRBJ1-4; D is uncertain. Trimming took 0 bases from V and 8 from J, leaving 11 bases between them. Germline V gene sequence: CDR1 SGHRS, CDR2 YFSETQ. The CDR3 has 14 residues. CDR3 protein: CASSLVGRQEKLFF. The CDR3 nucleotides read TGCGCCAGCAGCTTGGTGGGAAGACAAGAAAAACTGTTTTTT.

This clonotype appeared once. The rearrangement joins TRBV15 to TRBJ2-3, with a possible D match to TRBD2 (5 bases). This CDR3 contains 20 residues. Germline lookup yields CDR1 LNHNV and CDR2 YYDKDF (reference sequence). V was shortened by 0 bases and J by 6 bases, with 28 bases between the two germline ends. The CDR3 nucleotides are TGTGCCACCAGCAGAGATGTAGGAGGCCGAGCTTCCCCCTCTCACGATACGCAGTATTTT. As protein: CATSRDVGGRASPSHDTQYF.

This clonotype has at least ten counts. The chain uses TRBV28 and TRBJ1-1; D gene uncertain. The CDR3 extends over 14 amino acids. Germline CDR1 reads MDHEN; CDR2 reads SYDVKM. V lost 2 bases and J 7 bases, leaving 14 bases between the germline ends. CDR3 amino acids: CASSLQRSVFEAFF. DNA for the CDR3: TGTGCCAGCAGTTTACAACGGTCTGTTTTTGAAGCTTTCTTT.

This clonotype has a count of ten or more. In DNA, the CDR3 is TGTGCCAGCAGTGAACGCGTTAACAATGAGCAGTTCTTC. Its translation is CASSERVNNEQFF. This chain links TRBV2 with TRBJ2-1; no firm D call. CDR3 size: 13 residues. V dropped 2 bases and J dropped 5 bases, with 7 bases sitting between them. Germline CDR1 and CDR2: SNHLY and FYNNEI. Based on the CDR3 plus reference TRBV2 and TRBJ2-1, the full variable domain is EPEVTQTPSHQVTQMGQEVILRCVPISNHLYFYWYRQILGQKVEFLVSFYNNEISEKSEIFDDQFSVERPDGSNFTLKIRSTKLEDSAMYFCASSERVNNEQFFGPGTRLTVL.

The chain uses TRBV19 and TRBJ2-7, with 9 bases lining up with TRBD1. The CDR3 loop spans 16 amino acids. Germline loops: CDR1 LNHDA, CDR2 SQIVND (reference sequence). J was trimmed by 5 bases and V by 6 bases; bases with no gene match: 14. CDR3 in amino acids: CASSIPPGTGSHEQYF. The DNA for the CDR3 is TGTGCCAGTAGCATTCCCCCCGGGACAGGGTCCCACGAGCAGTACTTC.

Ten or more counts support this clonotype. V and J are TRBV6-1 and TRBJ2-1, with D perhaps TRBD2 (6 bases). Germline V lookup: CDR1 MNHNS, CDR2 SASEGT. With 5 bases removed from V and 5 bases from J, the gap between germline ends came to 13 bases. CDR3 length: 14 amino acids. This CDR3 is CASSPEVADNEQFF. The DNA of the CDR3 is TGTGCCAGCAGTCCGGAAGTAGCGGACAATGAGCAGTTCTTC.

This clonotype came up many times. The gene calls are TRBV20-1 and TRBJ1-1; 7 bases line up with TRBD1. V shed 5 bases, J shed 5 bases, and the junction held 5 bases outside the gene matches. The CDR3 has 12 residues. Germline CDR1 reads DFQATT; CDR2 reads SNEGSKA (reference sequence). For the CDR3, the DNA is TGCAGTGCTCAAACAGGGGAAACTGAAGCTTTCTTT. Translated: CSAQTGETEAFF.

This clonotype was detected many times. This sequence joins TRBV11-2 and TRBJ2-7; 9 positions match TRBD2. Germline V gene sequence: CDR1 SGHAT, CDR2 FQNNGV. The trim removed 4 bases at V and 2 bases at J, leaving 9 bases unmatched. The CDR3 has 16 residues. CDR3 nucleotide sequence: TGTGCCAGCAGCTCGACGGGGGGGACTAGCACCTACGAGCAGTACTTC. Translating it yields CASSSTGGTSTYEQYF.

The sample holds many counts of this clonotype. The chain combines TRBV5-5 with TRBJ1-6; D remains ambiguous. Deletions cut 4 bases from V and 12 bases from J, with 11 bases between. Per the germline V gene, CDR1 is SGHKS and CDR2 is YYEKEE (reference sequence). This CDR3 has 12 residues. CDR3 nucleotide sequence: TGTGCCAGCAGCCTCCCCCGGGGACCCCTCCACTTT. Translating it yields CASSLPRGPLHF.

This clonotype was picked up a small number of times. The chain links TRBV14 to TRBJ2-3; the D is unclear. The germline V gene has CDR1 SGHDN and CDR2 FVKESK. CDR3 length: 14 amino acids. V lost 1 base to trimming and J lost 2 bases, with 7 bases between them. The CDR3 region has the DNA TGTGCCAGCAGCCAAGGACTCTACACAGATACGCAGTATTTT. This sequence encodes CASSQGLYTDTQYF.

For this clonotype: A much bigger clone sits one base away, suggesting this may be a read error. The rearrangement joins TRBV27 to TRBJ1-2, with unresolved D. The length of the CDR3 is 15 residues. Germline CDR1 is MNHEY and CDR2 is SMNVEV (reference sequence). V dropped 1 base and J dropped 8 bases, with 17 bases sitting between them. In DNA, the CDR3 is TGTGCCAGCAGTTTATTTGTCCCACAAGGAGGCGGCTACACCTTC. This sequence encodes CASSLFVPQGGGYTF.

This clonotype was counted ten times or more. The J gene is TRBJ1-1, the V gene TRBV29-1; 9 nucleotides match TRBD1. Germline CDR1 is SQVTM and CDR2 is ANQGSEA. This CDR3 spans 15 amino acids. Trimming at V came to 2 bases and at J to 3 bases, leaving 7 bases not matched to a gene. CDR3 loop: CSVEHWDRDYTEAFF. CDR3 coding DNA: TGCAGCGTTGAACATTGGGACAGGGATTACACTGAAGCTTTCTTT.

This clonotype was picked up many times. The rearrangement joins TRBV5-1 to TRBJ2-2; the D gene is possibly TRBD2 (5 bases). V was pared by 2 bases and J by 3 bases, with 14 bases between. The CDR3 covers 16 residues. Germline V CDR1 and CDR2: SGHRS, YFSETQ. The CDR3 region is CASSLTRSSDTGELFF. DNA of the CDR3: TGCGCCAGCAGCTTAACTAGAAGTTCTGACACCGGGGAGCTGTTTTTT.

The chain joins TRBV10-3 to TRBJ2-3, with D uncertain. Germline CDR1 ENHRY, CDR2 SYGVKD. The CDR3 has 13 residues. V shed 6 bases and J shed 0 bases, with 7 bases lying between them. The CDR3 protein is CAISRSSTDTQYF. DNA of the CDR3: TGTGCCATCAGCCGTTCTAGCACAGATACGCAGTATTTT.

In this sample, this clonotype turned up many times. The chain couples TRBV10-3 to TRBJ1-2, with D unresolved. The V end lost 7 bases, the J end lost 0 bases, and 15 bases lay between the germline ends. CDR1 is ENHRY and CDR2 is SYGVKD in the germline V gene. The CDR3 totals 15 residues. CDR3 region: CAITPRAGANYGYTF. The CDR3 DNA is TGTGCCATCACTCCACGGGCCGGGGCTAACTATGGCTACACCTTC.

This chain uses TRBV2 with TRBJ2-3, with 7 bases that match TRBD2. Trimming at V came to 2 bases and at J to 5 bases, leaving 7 bases not matched to a gene. This CDR3 has 15 amino acids. Germline CDR1 is SNHLY and CDR2 is FYNNEI. CDR3 loop: CASSETRLAGDTQYF. Here the CDR3 DNA reads TGTGCCAGCAGTGAAACCCGACTAGCTGGAGATACGCAGTATTTT.

On this clonotype itself: Given a much more abundant clone one base away, this may be a read error. V gene TRBV9 combines with J gene TRBJ2-7; no clear D. Germline V lookup: CDR1 SGDLS, CDR2 YYNGEE. CDR3 length: 14 amino acids. CDR3 protein: CASRVAGDSYEQYF. CDR3 sequence (DNA): TGTGCCAGCAGAGTAGCCGGCGACTCCTACGAGCAGTACTTC.

This clonotype was recorded many times. The rearrangement links TRBV11-2 to TRBJ2-5; D not certain. CDR3 size: 16 residues. V was clipped by 0 bases and J by 0 bases, with 11 bases between them. Germline V gene data show CDR1 as SGHAT and CDR2 as FQNNGV. The CDR3 region is CASSLDVRTDQETQYF. CDR3 sequence (DNA): TGTGCCAGCAGCTTAGACGTCCGAACAGACCAAGAGACCCAGTACTTC.

At least ten counts were recorded for this clonotype. The chain links TRBV15 to TRBJ2-7, with TRBD1 identical over 8 bases. The CDR3 contains 14 residues. The V gene's germline CDR1 is LNHNV and CDR2 YYDKDF (reference sequence). V trimming: 4 bases; J trimming: 5 bases; junction bases outside the gene matches: 7. In DNA, the CDR3 is TGTGCCACCAGCAAGGACAGGGCTCGGCACGAGCAGTACTTC. It codes for CATSKDRARHEQYF.

At least ten counts were recorded for this clonotype. The chain's CDR3 is CASSDLSGGGGHEQFF. Written as DNA, the CDR3 is TGTGCCAGCAGTGACCTATCGGGAGGGGGGGGTCATGAGCAGTTCTTC. The V call is TRBV12-3 or TRBV12-4, the J call TRBJ2-1, with TRBD2 matching over 8 bases. There are 16 residues in the CDR3. Unmatched junction bases numbered 14, after V lost 5 bases and J lost 8 bases.

This chain uses TRBV6-1 with TRBJ2-2; TRBD2 aligns across 12 bases. This CDR3 spans 15 amino acids. Per the germline V gene, CDR1 is MNHNS and CDR2 is SASEGT. The V segment lost 7 bases and the J segment 5 bases; nucleotides outside the gene matches: 5. The CDR3 spells CASTPGTSGTGELFF. The CDR3, as DNA: TGTGCCAGCACTCCAGGGACTAGCGGGACCGGGGAGCTGTTTTTT.